The 24 T cell receptor beta chains in this list originate from one sample, sequenced in a study of blood T cell repertoires in COVID-19. Produced via immunoSEQ multiplex PCR; TCRdb's table is partial and in-frame only. The repertoire includes some 300,000 clones, 90% of them detected once, and 6.3% sits in the top ten. The sample taken for sequencing was peripheral blood. These receptors originate from a woman between 50 and 59 years old with COVID-19, enrolled during active disease.

The J gene is TRBJ1-4, the V gene TRBV7-9; D is uncertain. The germline V and J ends were trimmed by 5 bases and 7 bases, with 17 bases remaining between them. Germline loops: CDR1 SEHNR, CDR2 FQNEAQ (reference sequence). The CDR3 sequence is 15 residues long. CDR3 protein: CASSSQTTRTEKLFF. The CDR3 DNA reads as TGTGCCAGCAGCAGCCAGACTACCAGGACTGAAAAACTGTTTTTT.

The table lists this clone with a count of one. The rearrangement uses TRBV25-1 and TRBJ1-4, with 7 bases identical to TRBD1. Trimming took 8 bases from V and 5 from J; bases not matched to a gene: 11. CDR3 length: 15 amino acids. The germline CDR1 and CDR2 sequences are MGHDK and SYGVNS. The CDR3 spells CASGKGQASNEKLFF. The CDR3 nucleotides read TGTGCCAGCGGGAAAGGACAGGCTTCGAATGAAAAACTGTTTTTT.

CDR3 protein: CASSQRLAQNYEQYF. Here the CDR3 DNA reads TGTGCCAGCAGCCAACGACTAGCGCAGAACTACGAGCAGTACTTC. V is TRBV5-4 and J is TRBJ2-7, with TRBD2 matching 8 bases. Trimming cost V 4 bases and J 3 bases; bases outside gene matches: 9. Germline CDR1 and CDR2: SGHNT and YYREEE (reference sequence). The CDR3 has 15 amino acids.

The CDR3 sequence: CASSQQGSILGYTF. As DNA, the CDR3 is TGCGCCAGCAGCCAGCAGGGCTCAATTTTGGGCTACACCTTC. The rearrangement joins TRBV4-3 to TRBJ1-2; the D gene is possibly TRBD1 (5 bases). The V gene lost 3 bases and the J gene lost 8 bases, with 16 bases spanning the gap. CDR1 is LGHNA and CDR2 is YSLEER in the germline V gene. The CDR3 is 14 amino acids.

This sequence joins TRBV2 and TRBJ2-7, with 11 bases that match TRBD1. Germline trimming cut 6 bases from V and 7 bases from J; bases unmatched to any gene: 8. Germline CDR1 reads SNHLY; CDR2 reads FYNNEI. The CDR3 spans 14 residues. The DNA of the CDR3 is TGTGCCAGCAGGGCTTGGACAGGGGGCGGAGAGCAGTACTTC. Translation gives CASRAWTGGGEQYF.

The chain is built from TRBV5-1 and TRBJ2-6, with D possibly TRBD2 on 7 matching bases. Trimming cost V 3 bases and J 4 bases, with 20 bases left between them. This CDR3 is built from 18 residues. CDR1 is SGHRS, CDR2 YFSETQ, per germline. The CDR3 region has the DNA TGCGCCAGCAGCTCCGGGGGGCGCGGGTTTTCGGGGGCCAACGTCCTGACTTTC. It encodes CASSSGGRGFSGANVLTF.

V usage is TRBV7-6 and J usage is TRBJ2-2; 9 positions match TRBD2. J was trimmed by 1 base and V by 6 bases; bases with no gene match: 3. The CDR3 is 15 residues long. Germline CDR1 is SGHVS and CDR2 is FNYEAQ. The DNA of the CDR3 is TGTGCCAGCAGTCCTAGCGGGGTGAACACCGGGGAGCTGTTTTTT. Amino acid sequence: CASSPSGVNTGELFF.

The chain has TRBV10-3 and TRBJ1-1; TRBD1 matches at 9 bases. Germline V CDR1 and CDR2: ENHRY, SYGVKD. Losses at the gene ends were 9 bases for V and 1 base for J; bases not matched to a gene: 9. CDR3 size: 15 residues. The CDR3: CAIKSGTGTNTEAFF. The CDR3 coding sequence is TGTGCCATAAAGTCCGGGACAGGGACGAACACTGAAGCTTTCTTT.

The chain has TRBV19 and TRBJ1-5; D might be TRBD1 (5 bases). Germline CDR1 reads LNHDA; CDR2 reads SQIVND (reference sequence). The length of the CDR3 is 13 residues. Trimming left V 9 bases short and J 2 bases short, with 11 bases between. Here the CDR3 DNA reads TGTGCCAGCAGCCCCAGGGGCAATCAGCCCCAGCATTTT. Translation: CASSPRGNQPQHF.

J is TRBJ2-1 and V is TRBV5-4; 10 bases map to TRBD2. Germline V CDR1 and CDR2: SGHNT, YYREEE (reference sequence). This CDR3 has 16 amino acids. The trim removed 0 bases at V and 4 bases at J, leaving 4 bases unmatched. The CDR3 DNA sequence: TGTGCCAGCAGCTTGGGAGCGGGAGGGCGGTACAATGAGCAGTTCTTC. This codes for CASSLGAGGRYNEQFF.

The chain uses TRBV14 and TRBJ1-1, with D possibly TRBD1 on 6 matching bases. The CDR3 contains 16 residues. V lost 4 bases and J 3 bases, leaving 18 bases between the germline ends. Germline values: CDR1 SGHDN, CDR2 FVKESK. The CDR3 coding sequence is TGTGCCAGCAGCCCCCATTGGACAGCGACAGACACTGAAGCTTTCTTT. Residues: CASSPHWTATDTEAFF.

In DNA, the CDR3 is TGTGCCAGTAGTGGCGGGACAGGGGGTCTAGCAGAGACCCAGTACTTC. Its protein is CASSGGTGGLAETQYF. The chain has TRBV19 and TRBJ2-5, with 11 bases matching TRBD1. V gave up 5 bases and J gave up 4 bases; unmatched junction bases: 9. The CDR3 has 16 amino acids. Germline values: CDR1 LNHDA, CDR2 SQIVND (reference sequence).

V gene TRBV2 combines with J gene TRBJ2-1, with TRBD2 matching over 9 bases. CDR3 size: 16 residues. Germline V gene lookup returns CDR1 SNHLY and CDR2 FYNNEI. With 1 base clipped from V and 2 bases from J, the junction kept 3 bases outside the gene matches. CDR3 DNA: TGTGCCAGCAGTGAAGATGCGGGAGGGCCCTACAATGAGCAGTTCTTC. The encoded protein is CASSEDAGGPYNEQFF.

This clone was seen only once. V gene TRBV6-5 combines with J gene TRBJ2-7; perhaps TRBD1 as D (6 bases). V was trimmed by 10 bases and J by 0 bases, leaving 13 bases between them. Germline V lookup: CDR1 MNHEY, CDR2 SVGAGI. The CDR3 spans 13 residues. The DNA for the CDR3 is TGTGCCACCACAACAGGGATCTCCTACGAGCAGTACTTC. Protein product: CATTTGISYEQYF.

This rearrangement joins TRBV30 to TRBJ2-1, with 9 bases identical to TRBD2. V shed 3 bases and J 2 bases; nucleotides not matched to a gene: 8. CDR3 length: 16 residues. CDR1 GTSNPN and CDR2 SVGIG come from the germline V gene (reference sequence). The CDR3, as DNA: TGTGCCTGGAGGGCTAGCGGGACTTCTACCTACAATGAGCAGTTCTTC. Amino acids: CAWRASGTSTYNEQFF.

The J gene is TRBJ2-5, the V gene TRBV11-2; 9 bases map to TRBD1. V lost 4 bases and J lost 4; bases outside the gene matches: 4. The CDR3 covers 14 residues. Germline V lookup: CDR1 SGHAT, CDR2 FQNNGV. CDR3: CASSWTGERETQYF. In DNA, the CDR3 is TGTGCCAGCAGCTGGACAGGGGAGCGAGAGACCCAGTACTTC.

The V gene is TRBV7-3, the J gene TRBJ2-7; 7 nucleotides line up with TRBD1. CDR1 and CDR2 (germline): SGHTA, FQGTGA. The CDR3 runs 15 residues. Trimming removed 5 bases from V and 3 bases from J; junction bases left unmatched: 10. The CDR3 reads CASSKSAGTDYEQYF. In nucleotides, the CDR3 is TGTGCCAGCAGCAAAAGCGCCGGGACAGACTACGAGCAGTACTTC.

The chain joins TRBV2 to TRBJ2-4; perhaps TRBD1 as D (5 bases). Germline V CDR1 and CDR2: SNHLY, FYNNEI. CDR3 size: 14 residues. V shed 3 bases and J shed 2 bases, with 8 bases lying between them. CDR3 amino acids: CASSDRASKNIQYF. CDR3 nucleotide sequence: TGTGCCAGCAGTGACAGGGCCTCCAAAAACATTCAGTACTTC.

The CDR3 here is CASSSANRFQETQYF. For the CDR3, the DNA is TGTGCCAGCAGTTCCGCCAACAGGTTCCAAGAGACCCAGTACTTC. The rearrangement links TRBV6-2 or TRBV6-3 to TRBJ2-5; D possibly corresponds to TRBD1 (5 bases). The CDR3 loop spans 15 amino acids. Germline V gives CDR1 MNHEY, CDR2 SVGEGT. V shed 4 bases and J shed 1 base, with 13 bases lying between them.

The J gene is TRBJ2-5, the V gene TRBV5-1, with 9 nucleotides matching TRBD2. This CDR3 is 17 amino acids long. Germline V gene data show CDR1 as SGHRS and CDR2 as YFSETQ. J lost 1 base, V lost 1 base, and 8 bases had no gene match. DNA for the CDR3: TGCGCCAGCAGCTTGTTCCCTAGCGGGACCCTCCAAGAGACCCAGTACTTC. Amino acid sequence: CASSLFPSGTLQETQYF. The whole variable domain, remainder taken from reference TRBV5-1 and TRBJ2-5, is KAGVTQTPRYLIKTRGQQVTLSCSPISGHRSVSWYQQTPGQGLQFLFEYFSETQRNKGNFPGRFSGRQFSNSRSEMNVSTLELGDSALYLCASSLFPSGTLQETQYFGPGTRLLVL.

J is TRBJ2-3 and V is TRBV7-3; 10 bases are a match to TRBD2. V was pared by 5 bases and J by 8 bases, with 13 bases of the junction left unmatched. The germline V gene has CDR1 SGHTA and CDR2 FQGTGA. CDR3 length: 16 residues. CDR3 coding DNA: TGTGCCAGCAGCGCGATCACCGGGACTAGCGAGGGTACGCAGTATTTT. Its translation: CASSAITGTSEGTQYF.

This clone has only one observation. The rearrangement joins TRBV5-1 to TRBJ2-1; 11 nucleotides align to TRBD2. This CDR3 region has 15 residues. J gave up 8 bases and V 4 bases, and 8 bases lay outside the gene matches. Germline lookup yields CDR1 SGHRS and CDR2 YFSETQ. CDR3 nucleotides: TGCGCCAGCAGCCCAACTAGCGGGAGTTCCTATGAGCAGTTCTTC. It specifies CASSPTSGSSYEQFF.

The chain employs TRBV7-2 and TRBJ1-1, with TRBD1 matching over 7 bases. Trimming removed 5 bases from V and 5 bases from J; junction bases left unmatched: 11. This CDR3 is 15 amino acids long. Germline CDR1 and CDR2: SGHTA and FQGNSA. CDR3 loop: CASSDTRGRLTEAFF. The DNA for the CDR3 is TGTGCCAGCAGCGATACTAGGGGGCGCCTTACTGAAGCTTTCTTT.

The chain couples TRBV14 to TRBJ1-4; D uncertain. Looked up from germline, CDR1 is SGHDN and CDR2 is FVKESK. V was pared by 3 bases and J by 5 bases, with 13 bases between. The CDR3 covers 15 residues. As DNA, the CDR3 is TGTGCCAGCAGCCAGATGCGGGGTTCCAATGAAAAACTGTTTTTT. The encoded protein is CASSQMRGSNEKLFF.